This is a list of T cell receptor beta chains from one sample in a study of blood T cell repertoires in COVID-19. Profiled with immunoSEQ multiplex PCR; TCRdb holds only in-frame clones, not every one. Among some 250,000 clones listed, roughly 90% were seen once. Sequenced material: peripheral blood. These receptor sequences come from a woman aged 25-40 years with COVID-19, enrolled during active disease. CDR3s include the opening cysteine and the closing phenylalanine or tryptophan. A D gene is named only where the DNA matches it firmly. Where a row states a size, it is once, few, many or the class of an expanded clone; other rows omit it.

TRBD1	TRBV29-1	-	TRBJ2-7	TGCAGCGTCAGGACAGGGGGGTACGAGCAGTACTTC	CSVRTGGYEQYF
TRBD1	TRBV10-3	-	TRBJ1-5	TGTGCCATCAGTGAATTCCCAGGGGGCGGTCAGCCCCAGCATTTT	CAISEFPGGGQPQHF
TRBD1	TRBV6-5	-	TRBJ1-2	TGTGCCAGCAGTCAACCCACAGGGGATGGCTACACCTTC	CASSQPTGDGYTF
TRBD1	TRBV20-1	-	TRBJ1-2	TGCAGTGCTAGTAATTATCTCGGACAGGGAAGTGGCTACACCTTC	CSASNYLGQGSGYTF
-	TRBV27	-	TRBJ2-4	TGTGCCAGCAGTTTCGCGGCCGTAGCCAAAAACATTCAGTACTTC	CASSFAAVAKNIQYF
-	TRBV3-1/TRBV3-2	-	TRBJ1-1	TGTGCCAGCAGCCAGAAGAGGATCACCGTCGATCCGATTAATAAAGCTTTCTTT	CASSQKRITVDPINKAFF
TRBD2	TRBV19	-	TRBJ2-3	TGTGCCAGTCGACTAGCGGGGGATACGCAGTATTTT	CASRLAGDTQYF
-	TRBV29-1	-	TRBJ2-7	TGCAGCGTTGAAGACGTCGGTTACGAGCAGTACTTC	CSVEDVGYEQYF
-	TRBV5-1	-	TRBJ1-3	TGCGCCAGCAGCTTGTCTGCTAGCTCTGGAAACACCATATATTTT	CASSLSASSGNTIYF
-	TRBV19	-	TRBJ1-4	TGTGCCAGTAGTGTCCCGGGACTGCCTAATGAAAAACTGTTTTTT	CASSVPGLPNEKLFF
-	TRBV6-5	-	TRBJ2-5	TGTGCCAGCGCGGGAAACTTTGGGCGGCAAGAGACCCAGTACTTC	CASAGNFGRQETQYF
-	TRBV28	-	TRBJ2-5	TGTGCCAGCAGTACCCCACTGGAGACCCAGTACTTC	CASSTPLETQYF
-	TRBV5-6	few	TRBJ2-7	TGTGCCAGCAGCTTGTTTGGGGCGGACCCCGGCGAGCAGTACTTC	CASSLFGADPGEQYF
TRBD1	TRBV10-1	-	TRBJ1-5	TGCGCCAGCAGTGAGTCGGGCAGGGGGCTTCAGCCCCAGCATTTT	CASSESGRGLQPQHF
-	TRBV5-1	-	TRBJ1-2	TGCGCCAGCAGCTTCTTGGGACATCGCTATGGCTACACCTTC	CASSFLGHRYGYTF
TRBD1	TRBV4-1	-	TRBJ1-6	TGCGCCAGCAGCCTCGGACAGGGGGATAATTCACCCCTCCACTTT	CASSLGQGDNSPLHF
-	TRBV7-8	-	TRBJ1-1	TGTGCCAGCGGACTATTCGGGGGGTCGAACACTGAAGCTTTCTTT	CASGLFGGSNTEAFF
-	TRBV7-9	few	TRBJ2-5	TGTGCCAGCAGCCGGTTAGAGTACCAAGAGACCCAGTACTTC	CASSRLEYQETQYF
TRBD1	TRBV5-1	-	TRBJ1-1	TGCGCCAGCAGCACCGGGACAGGGCTTTCCCGGACTGAAGCTTTCTTT	CASSTGTGLSRTEAFF
TRBD1	TRBV4-1	-	TRBJ1-6	TGCGCCAGCAGCCAAGGGGCCCCACTCAGGGGGACCAATAATTCACCCCTCCACTTT	CASSQGAPLRGTNNSPLHF
TRBD2	TRBV7-6	-	TRBJ2-3	TGTGCCAGCAGCTTACGACTAGCCTTAGATACGCAGTATTTT	CASSLRLALDTQYF
TRBD1	TRBV29-1	-	TRBJ2-6	TGCAGCGCATTCACAGGGGAAGCGGCCAACGTCCTGACTTTC	CSAFTGEAANVLTF
-	TRBV5-5	-	TRBJ1-2	TGTGCCAGCAGCTTCTCAGGGTTAGGCTACACCTTC	CASSFSGLGYTF
-	TRBV14	-	TRBJ2-3	TGTGCCAGCAGCCACACTACTACGCAGTATTTT	CASSHTTTQYF
TRBD1	TRBV5-1	-	TRBJ2-7	TGCGCCAGCAGATCCGGGACAGGGCACGAGCAGTACTTC	CASRSGTGHEQYF
TRBD2	TRBV18	-	TRBJ2-1	TGTGCCAGCTCACCACCGGGACTAGCGGGGGGGATTATTTACAATGAGCAGTTCTTC	CASSPPGLAGGIIYNEQFF
-	TRBV5-5	-	TRBJ1-2	TGTGCCAGCAGCTATGGGACTTATGGCTACACCTTC	CASSYGTYGYTF
-	TRBV20-1	-	TRBJ1-5	TGCAGTGCTAGTCGGGGGGAAGGGCAGCCCCAGCATTTT	CSASRGEGQPQHF
-	TRBV15	-	TRBJ1-1	TGTGCCACCTCGCCCTCGCGCGGCACGATGAACACTGAAGCTTTCTTT	CATSPSRGTMNTEAFF
-	TRBV12-3/TRBV12-4	-	TRBJ2-5	TGTGCCAGCAGGAGGGCTAGCCAAGAGACCCAGTACTTC	CASRRASQETQYF
TRBD2	TRBV7-6	-	TRBJ2-3	TGTGCCAGCAGCCGGCGGGCTAGCGGGGGGTATGACGCAGATACGCAGTATTTT	CASSRRASGGYDADTQYF
TRBD2	TRBV7-9	-	TRBJ2-1	TGTGCCAGCAGCTTAGGTAGCGGGGGGCCCGATGAGCAGTTCTTC	CASSLGSGGPDEQFF
-	TRBV6-1	-	TRBJ2-7	TGTGCCAGCAGTGAAGCTTGGGGCAGGGGCAACGAGCAGTACTTC	CASSEAWGRGNEQYF
-	TRBV18	few	TRBJ2-7	TGTGCCAGCTCACCCCGGCAGCTTCCAAGGAGCTCCTACGAGCAGTACTTC	CASSPRQLPRSSYEQYF
TRBD1	TRBV11-2	few	TRBJ1-2	TGTGCCAGCAGCTCGCTGCCGGGACAGGGTTTTGATGGCTACACCTTC	CASSSLPGQGFDGYTF
TRBD1	TRBV11-2	-	TRBJ1-2	TGTGCCAGCAGCTTTACAGGGGGCTATGGCTACACCTTC	CASSFTGGYGYTF
TRBD1	TRBV10-1	-	TRBJ1-1	TGCGCCAGCAGTGTTGGGGACAGGGTAGGCACTGAAGCTTTCTTT	CASSVGDRVGTEAFF
-	TRBV19	-	TRBJ1-6	TGTGCCAGTAGCGCCAACAACGACTATAATTCACCCCTCCACTTT	CASSANNDYNSPLHF
TRBD1	TRBV6-1	few	TRBJ1-6	TGTGCCAGCAGTGAAATTTTAGGGACAGGGGATAGGAATTCACCCCTCCACTTT	CASSEILGTGDRNSPLHF
TRBD1	TRBV19	-	TRBJ2-7	TGTGCCAGTAGTCTGGGGACAGGGGCCTACGAGCAGTACTTC	CASSLGTGAYEQYF
TRBD2	TRBV12-5	once	TRBJ2-3	TGTGCTAGTGGTTTCATGACTAGCGGGGTGTCGGGGAATACGCAGTATTTT	CASGFMTSGVSGNTQYF
TRBD2	TRBV19	few	TRBJ2-7	TGTGCCAGTAGTATTGAGAGCGGGGTGGTGCGAGAGCAGTACTTC	CASSIESGVVREQYF
-	TRBV6-5	-	TRBJ1-6	TGTGCCAGCAGTTACCTACAGTCACCCCTCCACTTT	CASSYLQSPLHF
-	TRBV21-1	-	TRBJ1-2	TGTGCCAGCAGATTTTCTGGAGGCTATGGCTACACCTTC	CASRFSGGYGYTF
TRBD2	TRBV12-3/TRBV12-4	-	TRBJ2-5	TGTGCCAGCGGGGGGGGGAAAGAGACCCAGTACTTC	CASGGGKETQYF
-	TRBV28	-	TRBJ2-2	TGTGCCAGCATCGACTCGAACACCGGGGAGCTGTTTTTT	CASIDSNTGELFF
-	TRBV2	once	TRBJ2-7	TGTGCCAGCTCCGGGATGGGGTCCTACGAGCAGTACTTC	CASSGMGSYEQYF